Described below is a single T cell receptor beta chain sequence and its context. Its antigen is unidentified. The CDR3 is 12 residues long. The V end was cut by 7 bases, the J end by 0 bases, with 6 bases between. Germline V gene data show CDR1 as MNHEY and CDR2 as SVGAGI. The sample belongs to a study of high-grade serous ovarian cancer treatment subgroups. Study summary: Mean per sample: approximately 14,000 reads, some 7,300 unique TCR beta rearrangements. Study-wide points: Without spatial data, bulk sequencing limits insight into HGSC tumor diversity. Tumors within one patient showed repertoire similarity of roughly 0.1 to 0.8. The analyses considered CDR3 and ignored CDR1 and CDR2.

Generated by immunoSEQ multiplex PCR, the TCRdb table keeps only in-frame clones and is missing some. The sample carries thousands of clones, roughly 66% recorded once. Tumor samples were taken before definitive surgery or chemotherapy. The sequencing input was tumor tissue. The sequence was obtained from a human donor with high-grade serous ovarian cancer. The V call is TRBV6-5, the J call TRBJ1-1, with D uncertain. CDR3 sequence: CASKWMNTEAFF. DNA for the CDR3: TGTGCCAGCAAATGGATGAACACTGAAGCTTTCTTT.